Here is one T cell receptor beta chain with its context. Its matching antigen is unknown. The source of the sample is a study of a mutant IDH1 vaccine in newly diagnosed glioma. General observations from the study: Across multiple MHC alleles, 90% to 95% of patients had vaccine-induced responses.

Deletions cut 1 base from V and 0 bases from J, with 7 bases between. CDR3 length equals 14 residues. Germline V lookup: CDR1 SGHTA, CDR2 FQGNSA. Noted time point: week 11, during vaccination. Vaccination used 300 ug of mutant IDH1 20-mer peptide per dose, with topical imiquimod. TCRdb keeps only in-frame clones here, not all; method: immunoSEQ multiplex PCR. The profile shows around 100,000 clones, roughly 90% of them singletons. Sequencing used PBMCs, obtained from a glioma patient whose treatment included an IDH1 peptide vaccine. This sequence was found in a woman aged 45-65 years with glioma. This sequence joins TRBV7-2 and TRBJ2-7; D is unclear. Written as DNA, the CDR3 is TGTGCCAGCAGCTTAGTCGTCAACTCCTACGAGCAGTACTTC. Translated: CASSLVVNSYEQYF.